This T cell receptor beta chain was observed in a study of cytomegalovirus exposure and HLA in healthy donors. Notes on the study in general: As a later analysis showed, a missense DCLRE1C variant was linked to trimming of TCR beta V- and J-genes.

As concerns this clone: The target antigen is unknown.

PCR involved 60 Vbeta and 13 Jbeta primers. Source study methods: In a later analysis, the count reached about 80 million unique TCR beta chains, with 9 million to 11 million shared. The table came from immunoSEQ multiplex PCR; TCRdb's copy has only in-frame clones and leaves some out. V and J calls and clone size come straight from that table; D and trimming were deduced from the DNA. The profile shows about 170,000 clones, about 80% of them singletons. The CDR3 totals 15 residues. Germline V gene data show CDR1 as MDHEN and CDR2 as SYDVKM. V lost 2 bases and J 7 bases, leaving 12 bases between the germline ends.

The TCR sequence derives from a woman between 45 and 60 years old in good health and CMV-seronegative. The specimen sequenced was PBMCs. This chain joins TRBV28 and TRBJ1-6; D possibly corresponds to TRBD1 (5 bases). The CDR3 DNA reads as TGTGCCAGCAGTTTAGGCGGGACGGGGAATTCACCCCTCCACTTT. Encoded protein: CASSLGGTGNSPLHF.